This T cell receptor (beta chain) was sequenced in a study of blood T cell repertoires in COVID-19 (dated by TCRdb to the early 2020s). Background for the entire study: Samples from collaborators originated in the United States, Italy and Spain and spanned both the acute and convalescent phases of COVID-19. Subjects who had been exposed to COVID-19, were actively infected with it, or had recovered from it provided the deeply sampled blood TCRbeta repertoires that made up the dataset. Where HLA class I and class II types were available, the types were taken from metadata supplied by the sample provider, not from assay-based typing. The repertoires were made available in a free public database intended to serve as a resource for research on the immune response to SARS-CoV-2. The samples were drawn from two sources: the first 160 participants of the ongoing ImmuneRACE study, and 1,000 to 1,500 subjects contributed by 6 global collaborators. Sample metadata almost always included a de-identified subject ID, COVID-19 status, age in years and sex. The prospective study material was composed of cDNA or gDNA derived from T cells, B-cell-depleted T cells, or PBMCs. The research as a whole found: Clinical and demographic metadata were provided uncurated, with the amount varying by source and participant.

Concerning this clone itself: Its antigen specificity is not known. No quality values exist for individual bases; no much larger clone is one base distant.

TCRbeta CDR3 regions were amplified from genomic DNA by means of the immunoSEQ Assay, a bias-controlled multiplex PCR. As for how the authors treated the data: Within the assay, amplification of reference gene primers was used to estimate how many nucleated cells each sample contained. To quantify the absolute abundance of each unique TCRbeta CDR3 rearrangement, sequence reads were collapsed and filtered. Productive Simpson clonality was computed per sample as the square root of Simpson's diversity index over productive rearrangements. TCRdb carries this immuneACCESS record with in-frame sequences only. Its versions omit some clonotypes, under half of them owing to an unresolved V gene in the studies checked, with the rest unexplained. The V and J calls and clone size come from that table; D and trimming were worked out from the DNA. In this sample the table shows 100,000 to 150,000 clones, less than 90% of which occur a single time. The ten largest clonotypes hold approximately 7.2% of the sample.

Another Seattle source contributed samples from volunteer blood donors who had recovered from COVID-19. Collaborating institutions collected whole blood in K2EDTA tubes following their own protocols. For TCRbeta analysis, collaborator samples were shipped as frozen whole blood, as isolated PBMCs, or as DNA extracted from either sample type. What was sequenced was peripheral blood. This clonotype was sampled from a man between 65 and 85 years old who had recovered from COVID-19.

The nucleotide sequence is TGTGCCCTCGGGCGGGAAGGAACAGATACGCAGTATTTT. This sequence encodes CALGREGTDTQYF. This sequence uses TRBV6-6 and TRBJ2-3; possibly the D gene is TRBD2, per 6 matching bases. V and J are truncated by 11 bases and 3 bases respectively, leaving an intervening sequence of 15 bases. Including cysteine and phenylalanine, the CDR3 has 13 amino acids. Of all the DNA, just the CDR3 is kept, 39 bases in frame from base 1. As encoded in the germline V gene (reference sequence), CDR1 is MNHNY while CDR2 is SVGAGI.